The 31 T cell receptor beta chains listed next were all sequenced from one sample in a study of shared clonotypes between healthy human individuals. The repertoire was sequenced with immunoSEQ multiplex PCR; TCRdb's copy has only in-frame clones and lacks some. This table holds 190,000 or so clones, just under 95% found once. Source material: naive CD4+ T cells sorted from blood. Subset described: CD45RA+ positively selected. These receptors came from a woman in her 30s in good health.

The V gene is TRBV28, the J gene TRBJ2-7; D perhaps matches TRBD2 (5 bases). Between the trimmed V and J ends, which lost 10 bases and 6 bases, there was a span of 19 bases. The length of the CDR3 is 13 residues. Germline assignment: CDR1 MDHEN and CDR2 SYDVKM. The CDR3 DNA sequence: TGTGCCACCGAACGGGAAGCGCGCTTCGAGCAGTACTTC. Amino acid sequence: CATEREARFEQYF.

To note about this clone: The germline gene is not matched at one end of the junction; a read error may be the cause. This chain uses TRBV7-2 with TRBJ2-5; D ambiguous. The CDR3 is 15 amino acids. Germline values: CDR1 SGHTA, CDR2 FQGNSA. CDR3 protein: CASSLAYWAQEAQYF. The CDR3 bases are TGTGCCAGCAGCTTAGCTTACTGGGCCCAAGAGGCCCAGTACTTC.

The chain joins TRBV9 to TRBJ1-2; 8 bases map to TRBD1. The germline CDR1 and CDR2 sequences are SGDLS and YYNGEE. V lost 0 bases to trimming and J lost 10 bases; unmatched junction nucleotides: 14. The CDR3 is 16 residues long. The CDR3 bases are TGTGCCAGCAGCGTAGCCGGACAGGGAAAATATTTTGTCTACACCTTC. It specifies CASSVAGQGKYFVYTF.

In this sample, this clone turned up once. In DNA form, the CDR3 reads TGTGCCAGCAAAAGGGGCCTTGAAGCTTTCTTT. It specifies CASKRGLEAFF. The chain has TRBV25-1 and TRBJ1-1; the D gene is possibly TRBD1 (5 bases). This CDR3 region has 11 residues. CDR1 is MGHDK and CDR2 is SYGVNS in the germline V gene. Deletions cut 7 bases from V and 7 bases from J, with 10 bases between.

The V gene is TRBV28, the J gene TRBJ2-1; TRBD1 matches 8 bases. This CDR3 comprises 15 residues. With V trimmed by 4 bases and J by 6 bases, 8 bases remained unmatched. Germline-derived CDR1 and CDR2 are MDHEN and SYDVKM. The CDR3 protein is CASSSQTGALNEQFF. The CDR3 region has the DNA TGTGCCAGCAGTTCCCAGACAGGGGCCCTCAATGAGCAGTTCTTC.

The CDR3 DNA reads as TGTGCCAGCACCTACAACAGGGGCCCTGGGGCCAACGTCCTGACTTTC. Translated, it gives CASTYNRGPGANVLTF. The chain is built from TRBV13 and TRBJ2-6; 7 bases align to TRBD1. J gave up 2 bases and V 7 bases, and 8 bases lay outside the gene matches. Germline V lookup: CDR1 PRHDT, CDR2 FYEKMQ (reference sequence). The CDR3 totals 16 residues.

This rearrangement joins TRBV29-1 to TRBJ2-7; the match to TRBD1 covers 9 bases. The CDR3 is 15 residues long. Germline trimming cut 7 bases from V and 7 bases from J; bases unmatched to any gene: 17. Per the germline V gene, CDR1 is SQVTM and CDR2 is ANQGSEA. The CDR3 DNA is TGCAGCGCCTCATTTCCGGGACAGGGCCTCAGGGAGCAGTACTTC. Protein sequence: CSASFPGQGLREQYF.

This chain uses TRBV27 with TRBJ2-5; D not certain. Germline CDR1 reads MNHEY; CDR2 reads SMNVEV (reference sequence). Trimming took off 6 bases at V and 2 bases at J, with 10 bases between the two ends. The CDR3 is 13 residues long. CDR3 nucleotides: TGTGCCAGCAGGCAGTCGGGTCAAGAGACCCAGTACTTC. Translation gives CASRQSGQETQYF.

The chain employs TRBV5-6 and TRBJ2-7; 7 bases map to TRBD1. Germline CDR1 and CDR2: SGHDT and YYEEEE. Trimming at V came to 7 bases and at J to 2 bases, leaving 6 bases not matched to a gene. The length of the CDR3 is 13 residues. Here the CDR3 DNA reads TGTGCCAGCTCGACAGGGTTCACCTACGAGCAGTACTTC. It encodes CASSTGFTYEQYF.

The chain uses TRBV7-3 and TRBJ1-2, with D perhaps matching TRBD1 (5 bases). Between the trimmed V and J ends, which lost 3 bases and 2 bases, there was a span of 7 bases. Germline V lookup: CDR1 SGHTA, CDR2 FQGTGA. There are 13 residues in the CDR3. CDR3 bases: TGTGCCAGCAGCTTCGACAGCAACTATGGCTACACCTTC. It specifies CASSFDSNYGYTF.

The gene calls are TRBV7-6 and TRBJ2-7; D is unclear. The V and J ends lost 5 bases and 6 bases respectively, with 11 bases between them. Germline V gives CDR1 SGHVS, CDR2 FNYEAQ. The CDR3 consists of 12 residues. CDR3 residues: CASSAGVGEQYF. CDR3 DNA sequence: TGTGCCAGCAGCGCCGGTGTGGGCGAGCAGTACTTC. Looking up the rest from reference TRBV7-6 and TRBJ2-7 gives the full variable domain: GAGVSQSPRYKVTKRGQDVALRCDPISGHVSLYWYRQALGQGPEFLTYFNYEAQQDKSGLPNDRFSAERPEGSISTLTIQRTEQRDSAMYRCASSAGVGEQYFGPGTRLTVT.

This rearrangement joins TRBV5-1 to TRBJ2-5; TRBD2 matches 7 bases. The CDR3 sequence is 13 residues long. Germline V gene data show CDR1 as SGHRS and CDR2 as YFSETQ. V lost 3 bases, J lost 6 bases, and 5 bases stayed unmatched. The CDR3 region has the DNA TGCGCCAGCAGCTACGAGGGAGGGAAGACCCAGTACTTC. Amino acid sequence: CASSYEGGKTQYF. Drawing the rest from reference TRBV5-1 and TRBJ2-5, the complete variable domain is KAGVTQTPRYLIKTRGQQVTLSCSPISGHRSVSWYQQTPGQGLQFLFEYFSETQRNKGNFPGRFSGRQFSNSRSEMNVSTLELGDSALYLCASSYEGGKTQYFGPGTRLLVL.

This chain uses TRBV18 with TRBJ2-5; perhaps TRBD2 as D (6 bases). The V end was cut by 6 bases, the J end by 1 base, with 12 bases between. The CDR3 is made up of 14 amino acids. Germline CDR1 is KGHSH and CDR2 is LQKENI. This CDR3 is CASSRGTAQETQYF. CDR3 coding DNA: TGTGCCAGCTCGCGCGGGACGGCCCAAGAGACCCAGTACTTC.

CDR3 nucleotides: TGCGCCAGCAGCCTGGATGGTCGAGTACTACGGGATGAGCAGTTCTTC. Encoded protein: CASSLDGRVLRDEQFF. The rearrangement links TRBV4-1 to TRBJ2-1, with D unresolved. Germline CDR1 is MGHRA and CDR2 is YSYEKL. Trimming removed 4 bases from V and 8 bases from J, with 21 bases in between. CDR3 length: 16 residues.

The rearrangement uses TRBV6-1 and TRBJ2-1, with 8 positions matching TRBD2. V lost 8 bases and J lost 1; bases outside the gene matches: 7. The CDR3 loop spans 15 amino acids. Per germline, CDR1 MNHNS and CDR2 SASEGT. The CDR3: CASRVTSGSYNEQFF. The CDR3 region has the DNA TGTGCCAGCCGCGTTACTAGCGGATCCTACAATGAGCAGTTCTTC.

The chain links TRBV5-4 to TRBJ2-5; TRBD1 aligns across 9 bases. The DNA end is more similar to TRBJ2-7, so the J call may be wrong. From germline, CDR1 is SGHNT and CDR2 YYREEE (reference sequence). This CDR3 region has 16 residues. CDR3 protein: CASSLVGTGNVHEQYF. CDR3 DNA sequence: TGTGCCAGCAGCTTGGTCGGGACAGGGAATGTCCACGAGCAGTACTTC.

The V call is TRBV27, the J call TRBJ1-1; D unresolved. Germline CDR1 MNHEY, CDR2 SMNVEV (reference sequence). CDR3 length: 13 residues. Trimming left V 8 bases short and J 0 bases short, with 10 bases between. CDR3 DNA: TGTGCCAGCTCCGTTTGGATGAACACTGAAGCTTTCTTT. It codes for CASSVWMNTEAFF.

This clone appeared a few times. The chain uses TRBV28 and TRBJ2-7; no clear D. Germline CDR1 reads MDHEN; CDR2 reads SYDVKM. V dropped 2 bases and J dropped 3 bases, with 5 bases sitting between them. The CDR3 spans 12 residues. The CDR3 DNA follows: TGTGCCAGCAGTTTAGGAAACTACGAGCAGTACTTC. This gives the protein CASSLGNYEQYF. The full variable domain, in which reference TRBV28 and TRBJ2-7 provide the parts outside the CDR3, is DVKVTQSSRYLVKRTGEKVFLECVQDMDHENMFWYRQDPGLGLRLIYFSYDVKMKEKGDIPEGYSVSREKKERFSLILESASTNQTSMYLCASSLGNYEQYFGPGTRLTVT.

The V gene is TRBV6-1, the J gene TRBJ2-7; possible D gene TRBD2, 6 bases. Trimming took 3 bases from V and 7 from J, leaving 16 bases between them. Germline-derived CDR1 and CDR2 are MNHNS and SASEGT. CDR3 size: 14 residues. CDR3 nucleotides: TGTGCCAGCAGTGACTTTCGGAGGGTCAAAGAGCAGTACTTC. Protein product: CASSDFRRVKEQYF.

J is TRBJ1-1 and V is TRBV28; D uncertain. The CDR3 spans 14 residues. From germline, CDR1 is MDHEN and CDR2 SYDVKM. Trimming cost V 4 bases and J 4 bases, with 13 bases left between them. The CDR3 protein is CASSSPGWGTEAFF. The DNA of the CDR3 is TGTGCCAGCAGTTCCCCTGGCTGGGGCACTGAAGCTTTCTTT.

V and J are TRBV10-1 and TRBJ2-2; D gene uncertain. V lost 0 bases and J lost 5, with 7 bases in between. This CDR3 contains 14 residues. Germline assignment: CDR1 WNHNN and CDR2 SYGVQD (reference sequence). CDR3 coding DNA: TGCGCCAGCAGTGAGTCGGTGAAAACCGGGGAGCTGTTTTTT. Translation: CASSESVKTGELFF.

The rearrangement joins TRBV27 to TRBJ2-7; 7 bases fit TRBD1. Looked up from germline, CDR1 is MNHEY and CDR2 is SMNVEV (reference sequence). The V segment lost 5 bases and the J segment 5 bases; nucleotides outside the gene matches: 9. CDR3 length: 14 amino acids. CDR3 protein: CASSATGYRHEQYF. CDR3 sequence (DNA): TGTGCCAGCAGTGCGACAGGGTATAGACACGAGCAGTACTTC.

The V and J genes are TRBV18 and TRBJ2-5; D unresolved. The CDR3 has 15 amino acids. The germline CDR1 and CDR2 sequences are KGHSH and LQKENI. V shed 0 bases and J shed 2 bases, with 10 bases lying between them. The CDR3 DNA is TGTGCCAGCTCACCACCAGGGATTTCTCAAGAGACCCAGTACTTC. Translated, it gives CASSPPGISQETQYF. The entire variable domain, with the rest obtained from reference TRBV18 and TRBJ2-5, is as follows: NAGVMQNPRHLVRRRGQEARLRCSPMKGHSHVYWYRQLPEEGLKFMVYLQKENIIDESGMPKERFSAEFPKEGPSILRIQQVVRGDSAAYFCASSPPGISQETQYFGPGTRLLVL.

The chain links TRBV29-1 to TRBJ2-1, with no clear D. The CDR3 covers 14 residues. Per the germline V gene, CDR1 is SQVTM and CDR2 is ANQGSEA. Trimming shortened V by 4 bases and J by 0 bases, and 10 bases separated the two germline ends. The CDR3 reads CSVGTDRSYNEQFF. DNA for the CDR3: TGCAGCGTTGGAACTGACCGCTCCTACAATGAGCAGTTCTTC.

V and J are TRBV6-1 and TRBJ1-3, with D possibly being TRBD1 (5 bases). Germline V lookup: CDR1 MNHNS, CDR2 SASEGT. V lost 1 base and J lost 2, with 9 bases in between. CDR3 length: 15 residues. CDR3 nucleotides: TGTGCCAGCAGTGAAGTAGGAGGGGCTGGAAACACCATATATTTT. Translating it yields CASSEVGGAGNTIYF.

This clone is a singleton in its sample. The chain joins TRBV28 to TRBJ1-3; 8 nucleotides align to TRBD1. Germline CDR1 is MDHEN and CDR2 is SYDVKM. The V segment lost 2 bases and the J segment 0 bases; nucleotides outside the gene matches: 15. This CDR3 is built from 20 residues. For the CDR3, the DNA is TGTGCCAGCAGTTTAGTTTCTTTCAGACAGGGGCCGAGCTCTGGAAACACCATATATTTT. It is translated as CASSLVSFRQGPSSGNTIYF.

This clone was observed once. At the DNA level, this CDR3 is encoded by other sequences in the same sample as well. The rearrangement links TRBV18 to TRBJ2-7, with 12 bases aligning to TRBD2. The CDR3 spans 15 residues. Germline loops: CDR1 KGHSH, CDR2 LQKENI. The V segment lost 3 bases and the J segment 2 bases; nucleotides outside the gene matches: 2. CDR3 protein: CASSPGLAGTYEQYF. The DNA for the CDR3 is TGTGCCAGCTCACCTGGACTAGCGGGGACCTACGAGCAGTACTTC. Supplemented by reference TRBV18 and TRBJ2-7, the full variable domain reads NAGVMQNPRHLVRRRGQEARLRCSPMKGHSHVYWYRQLPEEGLKFMVYLQKENIIDESGMPKERFSAEFPKEGPSILRIQQVVRGDSAAYFCASSPGLAGTYEQYFGPGTRLTVT.

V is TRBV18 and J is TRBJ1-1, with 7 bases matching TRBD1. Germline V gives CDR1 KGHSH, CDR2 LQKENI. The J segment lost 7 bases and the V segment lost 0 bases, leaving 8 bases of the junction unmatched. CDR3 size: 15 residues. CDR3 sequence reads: CASSPPRTGYIEAFF. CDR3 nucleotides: TGTGCCAGCTCACCACCTAGGACAGGCTATATTGAAGCTTTCTTT.

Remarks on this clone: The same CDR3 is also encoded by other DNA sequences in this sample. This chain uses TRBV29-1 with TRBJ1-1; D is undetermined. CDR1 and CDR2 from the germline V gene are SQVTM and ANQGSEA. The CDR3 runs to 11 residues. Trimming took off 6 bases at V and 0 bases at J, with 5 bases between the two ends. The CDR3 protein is CSVTVNTEAFF. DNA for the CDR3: TGCAGCGTCACGGTGAACACTGAAGCTTTCTTT. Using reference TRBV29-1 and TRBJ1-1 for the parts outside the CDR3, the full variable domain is SAVISQKPSRDICQRGTSLTIQCQVDSQVTMMFWYRQQPGQSLTLIATANQGSEATYESGFVIDKFPISRPNLTFSTLTVSNMSPEDSSIYLCSVTVNTEAFFGQGTRLTVV.

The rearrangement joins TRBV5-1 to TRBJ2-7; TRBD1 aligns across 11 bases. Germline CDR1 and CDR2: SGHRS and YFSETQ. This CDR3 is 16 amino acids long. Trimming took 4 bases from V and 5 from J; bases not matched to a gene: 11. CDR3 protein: CASSPGDRGISDEQYF. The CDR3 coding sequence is TGCGCCAGCAGCCCGGGGGACAGGGGGATTTCAGACGAGCAGTACTTC.

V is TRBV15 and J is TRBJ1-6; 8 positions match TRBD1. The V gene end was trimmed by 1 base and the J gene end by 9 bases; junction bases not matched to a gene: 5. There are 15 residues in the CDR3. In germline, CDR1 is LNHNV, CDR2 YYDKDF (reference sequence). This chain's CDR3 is CATSRGQGKGSPLHF. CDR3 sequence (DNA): TGTGCCACCAGCAGAGGACAGGGGAAGGGTTCACCCCTCCACTTT.